A selection of T cell receptor beta chains follows, all from one sample in a study of shared clonotypes between healthy human individuals. The table came from immunoSEQ multiplex PCR; TCRdb's copy has only in-frame clones and leaves some out. Of hundreds of thousands of clones in the sample, roughly 72% were seen once. The sample consisted of memory CD4+ T cells sorted from blood. These receptors were taken from a woman between 25 and 40 years old in good health. Both conserved end residues are part of each CDR3. D genes are given only for firm matches. Expanded clones are given a class, and other clones once, few, many or no size at all.

CDR3 protein: CASRPRQGANTEAFF
CDR3 DNA: TGTGCCAGCAGACCCCGACAGGGGGCGAACACTGAAGCTTTCTTT
V gene: TRBV6-6
J gene: TRBJ1-1
clone size: -
D gene: TRBD1

CDR3 protein: CASNRLAGAREDTQYF
CDR3 DNA: TGTGCCAGCAATCGACTAGCGGGAGCTAGGGAGGATACGCAGTATTTT
V gene: TRBV2
J gene: TRBJ2-3
clone size: -
D gene: TRBD2

CDR3 protein: CIPWSTPATDEKQGWFGQFF
CDR3 DNA: TGCATTCCTTGGTCGACCCCAGCTACAGATGAAAAACAGGGATGGTTCGGGCAGTTCTTC
V gene: TRBV29-1
J gene: TRBJ2-1
clone size: -
D gene: -

CDR3 protein: CASSPPASGELFF
CDR3 DNA: TGTGCCAGCAGCCCCCCGGCCTCCGGGGAGCTGTTTTTT
V gene: TRBV11-2
J gene: TRBJ2-2
clone size: -
D gene: -

CDR3 protein: CASSIYSGRGRDTQYF
CDR3 DNA: TGTGCCAGTAGTATTTACAGCGGGAGGGGGCGAGATACGCAGTATTTT
V gene: TRBV19
J gene: TRBJ2-3
clone size: -
D gene: TRBD2

CDR3 protein: CASSFAGLKEKLFF
CDR3 DNA: TGTGCCAGCAGCTTTGCAGGGCTCAAGGAAAAACTGTTTTTT
V gene: TRBV7-2
J gene: TRBJ1-4
clone size: -
D gene: -

CDR3 protein: CASSQDGTSGTYEQYF
CDR3 DNA: TGCGCCAGCAGCCAAGATGGGACTAGCGGAACCTACGAGCAGTACTTC
V gene: TRBV4-1
J gene: TRBJ2-7
clone size: -
D gene: TRBD2

CDR3 protein: CASRGTSKYNEQFF
CDR3 DNA: TGTGCCAGTAGGGGGACTAGTAAATACAATGAGCAGTTCTTC
V gene: TRBV19
J gene: TRBJ2-1
clone size: -
D gene: TRBD2

CDR3 protein: CASSRLAGQFTGELFF
CDR3 DNA: TGTGCCAGCAGCCGTCTAGCGGGACAGTTCACCGGGGAGCTGTTTTTT
V gene: TRBV11-2
J gene: TRBJ2-2
clone size: -
D gene: TRBD2

CDR3 protein: CASSLRILAGAQYF
CDR3 DNA: TGTGCCAGCAGTTTAAGGATCCTAGCGGGAGCCCAGTACTTC
V gene: TRBV27
J gene: TRBJ2-7
clone size: once
D gene: TRBD2

CDR3 protein: CSATPGLDTGELFF
CDR3 DNA: TGCAGCGCTACTCCGGGACTAGACACCGGGGAGCTGTTTTTT
V gene: TRBV29-1
J gene: TRBJ2-2
clone size: -
D gene: TRBD2

CDR3 protein: CASSEIAGAQETQYF
CDR3 DNA: TGTGCCAGCAGTGAAATAGCGGGAGCTCAAGAGACCCAGTACTTC
V gene: TRBV2
J gene: TRBJ2-5
clone size: -
D gene: TRBD2

CDR3 protein: CAISGETGDEQYF
CDR3 DNA: TGTGCCATCAGTGGTGAAACAGGGGACGAGCAGTACTTC
V gene: TRBV10-3
J gene: TRBJ2-7
clone size: -
D gene: TRBD1

CDR3 protein: CASSTLRDNEAFF
CDR3 DNA: TGTGCCAGCAGTACCCTGCGGGACAATGAAGCTTTCTTT
V gene: TRBV27
J gene: TRBJ1-1
clone size: -
D gene: -

CDR3 protein: CASRIADNYGYTF
CDR3 DNA: TGTGCCAGCAGGATAGCAGATAACTATGGCTACACCTTC
V gene: TRBV28
J gene: TRBJ1-2
clone size: -
D gene: -

CDR3 protein: CASSLGGGGVYNEQFF
CDR3 DNA: TGTGCCAGCAGTTTAGGGGGCGGGGGAGTCTACAATGAGCAGTTCTTC
V gene: TRBV28
J gene: TRBJ2-1
clone size: -
D gene: -

CDR3 protein: CATSNSGTGYGYTF
CDR3 DNA: TGTGCCACCAGCAATTCGGGGACAGGGTATGGCTACACCTTC
V gene: TRBV15
J gene: TRBJ1-2
clone size: -
D gene: TRBD1

CDR3 protein: CASSIPSTDTQYF
CDR3 DNA: TGTGCCAGTAGTATCCCCAGCACAGATACGCAGTATTTT
V gene: TRBV19
J gene: TRBJ2-3
clone size: -
D gene: -

CDR3 protein: CASSRSGAQRGKTQYF
CDR3 DNA: TGTGCCAGCAGCCGGTCGGGGGCCCAGAGAGGCAAGACCCAGTACTTC
V gene: TRBV7-9
J gene: TRBJ2-5
clone size: -
D gene: -

CDR3 protein: CASSFGGTKAFF
CDR3 DNA: TGCGCCAGCAGCTTCGGGGGGACGAAAGCTTTCTTT
V gene: TRBV5-1
J gene: TRBJ1-1
clone size: -
D gene: -

CDR3 protein: CAWMPGGNSPLHF
CDR3 DNA: TGTGCCTGGATGCCCGGGGGGAATTCACCCCTCCACTTT
V gene: TRBV30
J gene: TRBJ1-6
clone size: once
D gene: -

CDR3 protein: CASSLGQFTLAGHNEQFF
CDR3 DNA: TGTGCCAGCAGCCTCGGACAGTTCACCCTAGCGGGACACAATGAGCAGTTCTTC
V gene: TRBV5-4
J gene: TRBJ2-1
clone size: -
D gene: TRBD2